Shown below are 22 T cell receptor beta chains from a single sample sequenced in a study of cytomegalovirus exposure and HLA in healthy donors. This PCR relied on a set of 60 Vbeta primers and 13 Jbeta primers. Here immunoSEQ multiplex PCR was the method, and the copy in TCRdb shows in-frame clones only, minus some. Here the sample spans about 80,000 clones, approximately 66% being singletons. Sequenced sample: PBMCs. The receptors come from a male donor in good health and CMV-seropositive.

The chain links TRBV14 to TRBJ1-1; D is unclear. The germline gives CDR1 SGHDN, CDR2 FVKESK. The CDR3 spans 13 residues. Deletions cut 4 bases from V and 6 bases from J, with 12 bases between. The CDR3: CASSPPPGAEAFF. CDR3 sequence (DNA): TGTGCCAGCAGCCCACCCCCGGGTGCTGAAGCTTTCTTT.

This chain connects TRBV7-8 to TRBJ2-7; the match to TRBD1 covers 9 bases. Germline V gene data show CDR1 as SGHVS and CDR2 as FQNEAQ. The trim removed 2 bases at V and 4 bases at J, leaving 18 bases unmatched. This CDR3 comprises 19 residues. CDR3 loop: CASSLRAQGASVNPYEQYF. CDR3 in DNA: TGTGCCAGCAGCTTACGCGCACAGGGGGCGTCAGTGAATCCTTACGAGCAGTACTTC.

The V gene is TRBV7-2, the J gene TRBJ1-1, with 9 bases that match TRBD1. CDR3 length: 15 amino acids. The germline gives CDR1 SGHTA, CDR2 FQGNSA. Losses at the gene ends were 1 base for V and 6 bases for J; bases not matched to a gene: 6. CDR3 protein: CASSLGYRGLAEAFF. The CDR3 DNA reads TGTGCCAGCAGCTTAGGGTACAGGGGGCTGGCTGAAGCTTTCTTT.

This rearrangement joins TRBV28 to TRBJ1-1; D unresolved. CDR1 and CDR2 (germline): MDHEN, SYDVKM. Trimming took 1 base from V and 3 from J, leaving 12 bases between them. The CDR3 spans 15 residues. The CDR3 region has the DNA TGTGCCAGCAGTTTATTCGCGGGCAAGGACACTGAAGCTTTCTTT. The encoded protein is CASSLFAGKDTEAFF.

This clone was recorded a few times. The V gene is TRBV6-6, the J gene TRBJ2-5, with D hard to call. Trimming stripped 0 bases from V and 5 bases from J, with 10 bases between. The CDR3 loop spans 14 amino acids. Germline V gene data show CDR1 as MNHNY and CDR2 as SVGAGI (reference sequence). CDR3 loop: CASSYSEWLETQYF. CDR3 bases: TGTGCCAGCAGTTACTCGGAGTGGTTGGAGACCCAGTACTTC.

The chain is built from TRBV30 and TRBJ2-1, with D possibly matching TRBD1 (6 bases). V lost 7 bases, J lost 0 bases, and 13 bases lay in between. The CDR3 length is 14 residues. Germline loops: CDR1 GTSNPN, CDR2 SVGIG (reference sequence). DNA for the CDR3: TGTGCCTACAGGGTGACGAGCTCCTACAATGAGCAGTTCTTC. Translation: CAYRVTSSYNEQFF.

The chain recombines TRBV10-3 with TRBJ2-1; tentatively, D is TRBD2 (6 bases). The V and J ends lost 4 bases and 8 bases respectively, with 18 bases between them. Germline V lookup: CDR1 ENHRY, CDR2 SYGVKD. The CDR3 length is 15 residues. The CDR3 region is CAISGNSGLLDEQFF. The CDR3 coding sequence is TGTGCCATCAGTGGAAATAGCGGCCTCTTGGATGAGCAGTTCTTC.

The V and J genes are TRBV9 and TRBJ2-1; maybe TRBD1 (5 bases). This CDR3 is built from 16 residues. Germline V CDR1 and CDR2: SGDLS, YYNGEE. V lost 5 bases and J 5 bases, leaving 20 bases between the germline ends. CDR3 DNA sequence: TGTGCCAGCAGACCAGATGATCAGGGTTACAACAATGAGCAGTTCTTC. It codes for CASRPDDQGYNNEQFF.

The V and J genes are TRBV9 and TRBJ2-3, with TRBD2 identical over 8 bases. There are 16 residues in the CDR3. V lost 4 bases and J lost 6; bases outside the gene matches: 13. Germline CDR1 is SGDLS and CDR2 is YYNGEE. CDR3 protein: CASSPRLAGYGDTQYF. Written as DNA, the CDR3 is TGTGCCAGCAGCCCCCGGCTAGCGGGCTACGGGGATACGCAGTATTTT.

V and J are TRBV27 and TRBJ2-6; D gene ambiguous. Germline CDR1 MNHEY, CDR2 SMNVEV (reference sequence). This CDR3 contains 14 residues. V was trimmed by 8 bases and J by 0 bases, leaving 8 bases between them. The CDR3 DNA sequence: TGTGCCAGCCGTCATAGCTCTGGGGCCAACGTCCTGACTTTC. This codes for CASRHSSGANVLTF. Using reference TRBV27 and TRBJ2-6 for the parts outside the CDR3, the full variable domain is EAQVTQNPRYLITVTGKKLTVTCSQNMNHEYMSWYRQDPGLGLRQIYYSMNVEVTDKGDVPEGYKVSRKEKRNFPLILESPSPNQTSLYFCASRHSSGANVLTFGAGSRLTVL.

The chain employs TRBV4-2 and TRBJ2-7, with D perhaps TRBD2 (6 bases). Germline V gene lookup returns CDR1 LGHNA and CDR2 YNFKEQ. The V and J ends lost 2 bases and 2 bases respectively, with 13 bases between them. The CDR3 consists of 15 residues. The CDR3 region has the DNA TGTGCCAGCAGCCAAAGGAACCGGGGGACCTACGAGCAGTACTTC. It encodes CASSQRNRGTYEQYF.

In nucleotides, the CDR3 is TGTGCCAGCACTTCCGGGGCCAACGTCCTGACTTTC. This gives the protein CASTSGANVLTF. The V call is TRBV7-3, the J call TRBJ2-6; D is undetermined. Germline values: CDR1 SGHTA, CDR2 FQGTGA. With 7 bases removed from V and 4 bases from J, the gap between germline ends came to 5 bases. The CDR3 covers 12 residues.

The chain joins TRBV5-4 to TRBJ1-1, with 7 bases that match TRBD1. With V trimmed by 4 bases and J by 4 bases, 10 bases remained unmatched. CDR1 and CDR2 (germline): SGHNT, YYREEE (reference sequence). CDR3 length: 15 amino acids. This chain's CDR3 is CASSPGQARGTEAFF. The CDR3 nucleotides read TGTGCCAGCAGCCCCGGACAGGCGAGGGGCACTGAAGCTTTCTTT.

On this clone: Other DNA sequences of this sample code for an identical CDR3. This chain connects TRBV19 to TRBJ2-1; 8 bases align to TRBD2. The V segment lost 1 base and the J segment 7 bases; nucleotides outside the gene matches: 3. Looked up from germline, CDR1 is LNHDA and CDR2 is SQIVND (reference sequence). The CDR3 loop spans 14 amino acids. The CDR3 loop is CASSIGTSGNEQFF. As DNA, the CDR3 is TGTGCCAGTAGTATAGGTACTAGCGGAAATGAGCAGTTCTTC.

The chain links TRBV5-8 to TRBJ2-2; perhaps TRBD2 as D (5 bases). The V end lost 3 bases, the J end lost 4 bases, and 13 bases lay between the germline ends. CDR3 length: 15 residues. Germline V lookup: CDR1 SGHTS, CDR2 YDEGEE. CDR3 bases: TGTGCCAGCAGCTCCGACACGGAGGTCACCGGGGAGCTGTTTTTT. Its protein product is CASSSDTEVTGELFF.

This chain uses TRBV5-6 with TRBJ1-2; TRBD1 might be the D (5 bases). Germline CDR1 SGHDT, CDR2 YYEEEE. The CDR3 consists of 13 residues. Trimming removed 3 bases from V and 7 bases from J, with 13 bases in between. As DNA, the CDR3 is TGTGCCAGCAGCTCCTCGGGGGGAGGTGGCTACACCTTC. The encoded protein is CASSSSGGGGYTF.

This clone was detected only a few times. The CDR3 is CASARGLAVSSYEQYF. CDR3 nucleotide sequence: TGTGCCAGTGCCAGAGGACTAGCCGTTAGTTCCTACGAGCAGTACTTC. The chain combines TRBV19 with TRBJ2-7, with TRBD2 identical over 8 bases. J lost 1 base, V lost 8 bases, and 13 bases had no gene match. The CDR3 is 16 residues long. CDR1 and CDR2 from the germline V gene are LNHDA and SQIVND (reference sequence).

This clone was seen more than once but under ten times. V is TRBV7-7 and J is TRBJ2-7; D perhaps matches TRBD1 (6 bases). The V and J ends lost 2 bases and 7 bases respectively, with 12 bases between them. Germline V gene lookup returns CDR1 SSHAT and CDR2 FNYEAQ (reference sequence). This CDR3 is 13 amino acids long. Here the CDR3 reads CASSLSPGVEQYF. Written as DNA, the CDR3 is TGTGCCAGCAGCTTATCCCCAGGGGTGGAGCAGTACTTC.

This chain uses TRBV4-3 with TRBJ2-3, with D maybe TRBD2 (5 bases). CDR1 and CDR2 from the germline V gene are LGHNA and YSLEER. Trimming removed 0 bases from V and 2 bases from J, with 12 bases in between. The CDR3 is made up of 16 amino acids. CDR3 in DNA: TGCGCCAGCAGCCAAGAGGGGTCGGGGTCCACAGATACGCAGTATTTT. This codes for CASSQEGSGSTDTQYF.

This clone was found a few times. J is TRBJ1-1 and V is TRBV7-3; 9 positions match TRBD1. The germline gives CDR1 SGHTA, CDR2 FQGTGA. The trim removed 4 bases at V and 0 bases at J, leaving 3 bases unmatched. The CDR3 has 15 amino acids. The CDR3 nucleotides are TGTGCCAGCAGCTCGACAGGGGGTATGAACACTGAAGCTTTCTTT. It translates to CASSSTGGMNTEAFF.

On this clone: An end of the junction does not agree with germline; a read error may underlie this. This chain joins TRBV28 and TRBJ1-4; TRBD1 might be the D (5 bases). Per germline, CDR1 MDHEN and CDR2 SYDVKM. The CDR3 spans 15 residues. The chain's CDR3 is CPSSTGGWANEKLFF. CDR3 bases: TGTCCCAGCAGCACCGGGGGTTGGGCTAATGAAAAACTGTTTTTT.

This clone was seen only once. This chain joins TRBV28 and TRBJ2-5; possibly TRBD1 for D (5 bases). CDR3 length: 15 residues. Germline V lookup: CDR1 MDHEN, CDR2 SYDVKM. The V end lost 5 bases, the J end lost 2 bases, and 15 bases lay between the germline ends. The CDR3 here is CASSEWAAGQETQYF. CDR3 nucleotide sequence: TGTGCCAGCAGTGAATGGGCGGCAGGGCAAGAGACCCAGTACTTC.